One sample yielded the 25 T cell receptor delta chains listed below, sequenced in a study of gamma-delta chains in newborns, infants, children. TCRdb re-called the reads using CATT. This sample yields more than 8,000 delta-chain clones, of which 3% to 3.5% are seen a single time; 16% belongs to the top ten. The sample comprised blood. These receptors all stem from a child who was a newborn, infant or young child, either healthy, febrile or measles-vaccinated (not recorded which).

There are a few counts of this clone. A much larger clone sits a single nucleotide away, making a read error possible. This chain uses TRDV2 with TRDJ3, with TRDD3 matching 8 bases. CDR1 and CDR2 from the germline V gene are GEAIGNYY and EKD. The CDR3 is 20 residues long. With 2 bases clipped from V and 0 bases from J, the junction kept 11 bases outside the gene matches. This CDR3 reads CACDSWGNDPSSWDTRQMFF. The DNA of the CDR3 is TGTGCCTGTGACAGCTGGGGGAACGACCCAAGCTCCTGGGACACCCGACAGATGTTTTTC.

This clone was detected only a few times. An end of the junction differs from the germline gene, which may be a read error. Different DNA sequences within this sample yield the same CDR3. The V call is TRDV2, the J call TRDJ3; TRDD3 matches at 11 bases. Germline assignment: CDR1 GEAIGNYY and CDR2 EKD. This CDR3 has 19 residues. The CDR3 spells CACDTVLGDRSWDTRQMFF. The DNA of the CDR3 is TGCGCCTGTGACACCGTACTGGGGGATAGGTCCTGGGACACCCGACAGATGTTTTTC.

Details on this clone: Additional DNA sequences in this sample encode the identical CDR3. The rearrangement links TRDV2 to TRDJ3; TRDD3 might be the D (6 bases). As TCRdb names no J gene, one was assigned here on the basis of a DNA match to germline. Germline assignment: CDR1 GEAIGNYY and CDR2 EKD. Trimming took 0 bases from V and 0 from J, leaving 23 bases between them. This CDR3 is 22 amino acids long. DNA for the CDR3: TGTGCCTGTGACACCGGGGGACTGGGTGATACTAGGAGCTCCTGGGACACCCGACAGATGTTTTTC. It specifies CACDTGGLGDTRSSWDTRQMFF.

Notes on this clone: A read error is possible here, since a much larger clone lies one base away. The gene calls are TRDV2 and TRDJ3; 13 bases are a match to TRDD3. Germline V gives CDR1 GEAIGNYY, CDR2 EKD. The CDR3 loop spans 21 amino acids. This chain's CDR3 is CARDPVSTGGYVSWDTRQMFF. As DNA, the CDR3 is TGTGCCCGTGACCCCGTCAGTACTGGGGGATACGTCTCCTGGGACACCCGACAGATGTTTTTC.

This clone is medium-sized within its sample. This sequence may be a read error, since a much larger clone differs from it by one base. Additional DNA sequences in this sample encode the identical CDR3. CDR3 amino acids: CACDVLGDSWDTRQMFF. CDR3 DNA sequence: TGTGCCTGTGACGTACTGGGGGACTCCTGGGACACCCGACAGATGTTTTTC. The chain couples TRDV2 to TRDJ3; 9 bases line up with TRDD3. Trimming cost V 3 bases and J 0 bases; bases outside gene matches: 2. CDR3 length equals 17 residues. CDR1 GEAIGNYY and CDR2 EKD come from the germline V gene.

CDR3: CALGELRWGLALTAQLFF. The CDR3 DNA reads as TGTGCTCTTGGGGAACTGAGGTGGGGTTTAGCTTTGACAGCACAACTCTTCTTT. J is TRDJ2 and V is TRDV1; maybe TRDD3 (5 bases). Matching the DNA to germline supplied the J gene, which TCRdb does not give. The germline gives CDR1 TSWWSYY, CDR2 QGS. V was shortened by 0 bases and J by 0 bases, with 14 bases between the two germline ends. This CDR3 region has 18 residues.

This clone has more than one count but fewer than ten. A much larger clonotype is one base distant, so this may be a read error. The chain uses TRDV2 and TRDJ1, with 11 bases identical to TRDD3. Per the germline V gene, CDR1 is GEAIGNYY and CDR2 is EKD. This CDR3 is built from 15 residues. The CDR3 loop reads CACDTVGGYADKLTF. CDR3 DNA sequence: TGTGCCTGTGACACCGTTGGGGGATACGCCGATAAACTCACCTTT.

Of note for this clone: An end of the junction differs from the germline gene, which may be a read error. V and J are TRDV2 and TRDJ1; 8 bases map to TRDD3. The germline V gene has CDR1 GEAIGNYY and CDR2 EKD. The CDR3 is 20 amino acids. This CDR3 is CARDSVLGATKKEYTDKLIF. The DNA of the CDR3 is TGTGCCCGTGACTCCGTACTGGGGGCCACGAAAAAAGAGTACACCGATAAACTCATCTTT.

This clone was counted at least ten times. The rearrangement uses TRDV2 and TRDJ3, with TRDD3 matching over 11 bases. Germline loops: CDR1 GEAIGNYY, CDR2 EKD. V dropped 5 bases and J dropped 0; count of bases not matched to a gene: 5. CDR3 length equals 18 residues. CDR3 coding DNA: TGTGCCTGTGTGGGACTGGGGGATAGCTCCTGGGACACCCGACAGATGTTTTTC. This sequence encodes CACVGLGDSSWDTRQMFF.

V gene TRDV2 combines with J gene TRDJ3, with 8 bases lining up with TRDD3. The J gene was not available in TCRdb and was assigned here by matching the DNA to germline segments. With 3 bases clipped from V and 1 base from J, the junction kept 13 bases outside the gene matches. The germline gives CDR1 GEAIGNYY, CDR2 EKD. This CDR3 contains 20 residues. In nucleotides, the CDR3 is TGTGCCTGTGACGTCATACTGGGGGGATCTGAGTCCTGGGACACCCGACAGATGTTTTTC. Translating it yields CACDVILGGSESWDTRQMFF.

This clone turned up a few times. A read error may produce the germline difference seen at one junction end. The V and J genes are TRDV2 and TRDJ3, with 11 nucleotides matching TRDD3. Germline CDR1 is GEAIGNYY and CDR2 is EKD. This CDR3 has 19 amino acids. The CDR3 is CACDTLLGDKSWDARQMFF. CDR3 DNA sequence: TGTGCCTGTGACACCTTACTGGGGGATAAGTCCTGGGACGCCCGACAGATGTTTTTC.

The sample holds many counts of this clone. This chain joins TRDV2 and TRDJ2; TRDD3 aligns across 13 bases. The V and J ends lost 0 bases and 4 bases, in that order; junction bases with no gene match: 10. The CDR3 sequence is 19 residues long. Germline V gene sequence: CDR1 GEAIGNYY, CDR2 EKD. CDR3 sequence (DNA): TGTGCCTGTGACACCTATTTTACTGGGGGATACGTCTCGACAGCACAACTCTTCTTT. Its protein is CACDTYFTGGYVSTAQLFF.

This clone qualifies as medium-sized. The sample has other DNA sequences that encode this CDR3 too. The rearrangement links TRDV2 to TRDJ3; 9 bases are shared with TRDD3. The CDR3 runs 18 residues. V was pared by 0 bases and J by 0 bases, with 2 bases of the junction left unmatched. The germline V gene has CDR1 GEAIGNYY and CDR2 EKD. The CDR3 nucleotides read TGTGCCTGTGACACCGGGGGATACAGCTCCTGGGACACCCGACAGATGTTTTTC. Amino acids: CACDTGGYSSWDTRQMFF.

This clone turned up a few times. This specimen includes other DNA sequences encoding the same CDR3. The chain couples TRDV2 to TRDJ3; 8 nucleotides match TRDD3. CDR3 length: 18 residues. Trimming took 1 base from V and 0 from J; bases not matched to a gene: 4. In germline, CDR1 is GEAIGNYY, CDR2 EKD. The CDR3 sequence: CACDTGYASSWDTRQMFF. In DNA form, the CDR3 reads TGTGCCTGTGACACGGGATACGCGAGCTCCTGGGACACCCGACAGATGTTTTTC.

There are a few counts of this clone. This may be a read error, as it is one base from a much larger clone. The chain carries TRDV2 and TRDJ3; possible D gene TRDD3, 6 bases. CDR1 and CDR2 (germline): GEAIGNYY, EKD. V was pared by 0 bases and J by 0 bases, with 14 bases between. The CDR3 sequence is 19 residues long. Here the CDR3 reads CACDTAIGISSWDTRQMFF. CDR3 sequence (DNA): TGTGCCTGTGACACCGCGATAGGGATAAGCTCCTGGGACACCCGACAGATGTTTTTC.

The V and J genes are TRDV1 and TRDJ1; 10 bases map to TRDD3. CDR1 and CDR2 (germline): TSWWSYY, QGS. Trimming removed 4 bases from V and 0 bases from J; junction bases left unmatched: 14. The CDR3 consists of 19 residues. CDR3 bases: TGTGCTCTTGGGGGAATCCTCCTCGGTACTGGGGGATACACCGATAAACTCATCTTT. Its translation is CALGGILLGTGGYTDKLIF.

By sample fraction, this clone is medium-sized. The chain joins TRDV2 to TRDJ3; TRDD3 matches at 11 bases. Per the germline V gene, CDR1 is GEAIGNYY and CDR2 is EKD. With V trimmed by 3 bases and J by 1 base, 4 bases remained unmatched. CDR3 length equals 18 residues. The DNA of the CDR3 is TGTGCCTGTGACGTACTGGGGGATATTTCCTGGGACACCCGACAGATGTTTTTC. Translated, it gives CACDVLGDISWDTRQMFF.

In its sample, this clone was seen a few times. It may be a read error: a sequence one base away is much more abundant. The sample holds other DNA sequences that translate to the same CDR3. The chain's CDR3 is CACDSLIRKDSWDTRQMFF. The CDR3 coding sequence is TGTGCCTGCGACTCCTTGATACGCAAGGACTCCTGGGACACCCGACAGATGTTTTTC. The rearrangement uses TRDV2 and TRDJ3, with D possibly matching TRDD3 (6 bases). Germline CDR1 reads GEAIGNYY; CDR2 reads EKD. The CDR3 is 19 amino acids. V was clipped by 7 bases and J by 0 bases, with 21 bases between them.

A remark on this clone: The sample has other DNA sequences that encode this CDR3 too. The rearrangement uses TRDV2 and TRDJ3; 11 positions agree with TRDD3. The CDR3 contains 18 residues. CDR1 and CDR2 from the germline V gene are GEAIGNYY and EKD. V dropped 4 bases and J dropped 2; count of bases not matched to a gene: 6. DNA of the CDR3: TGTGCCTGTGATACTGGGGGATATTCGCCCTGGGACACCCGACAGATGTTTTTC. Translation: CACDTGGYSPWDTRQMFF.

Concerning this clone itself: A read error is possible here, since a much larger clone lies one base away. The same CDR3 also results from other DNA sequences found in this sample. The chain combines TRDV2 with TRDJ1; the D gene could be TRDD2 or TRDD3 (5 bases each). The CDR3 loop spans 15 amino acids. Looked up from germline, CDR1 is GEAIGNYY and CDR2 is EKD. The CDR3 nucleotides are TGTGCCTGTGACACCGTGGGATCCTTCACCGATAAGCTCATCTTT. This translates into CACDTVGSFTDKLIF.

Remarks on this clone: The TCRdb record carries a much larger clone's protein, which differs from this DNA's translation at residue 13; a read error is the likely cause, and the protein listed here is the DNA translation. The chain recombines TRDV2 with TRDJ3; the D gene is possibly TRDD3 (5 bases). The CDR3 is 17 amino acids. Per the germline V gene, CDR1 is GEAIGNYY and CDR2 is EKD. CDR3 residues: CACDTVLSSWDTLQMFF. The DNA of the CDR3 is TGTGCCTGTGACACCGTACTGAGCTCCTGGGACACCCTACAGATGTTTTTC.

This clone is labeled medium-sized (0.01 to 0.1%). A much larger clonotype is one base distant, so this may be a read error. Other DNA sequences in this specimen translate into the identical CDR3. The rearrangement links TRDV2 to TRDJ3; TRDD3 matches at 8 bases. Unmatched junction bases numbered 6, after V lost 0 bases and J lost 0 bases. The CDR3 length is 19 residues. Per the germline V gene, CDR1 is GEAIGNYY and CDR2 is EKD. The CDR3 DNA sequence: TGTGCCTGTGACACCGTACTGGGGGTTAGCTCCTGGGACACCCGACAGATGTTTTTC. The encoded protein is CACDTVLGVSSWDTRQMFF.

This clone was seen a handful of times. In the same sample, other DNA sequences code for this CDR3. J is TRDJ3 and V is TRDV2, with D maybe TRDD3 (6 bases). Per germline, CDR1 GEAIGNYY and CDR2 EKD. The germline V and J ends were trimmed by 3 bases and 0 bases, with 14 bases remaining between them. The CDR3 is made up of 18 amino acids. CDR3 DNA sequence: TGTGCCTGTGACCCTGTACTGGGAGGCTCCTGGGACACCCGACAGATGTTTTTC. Residues: CACDPVLGGSWDTRQMFF.

As concerns this clone: A much larger clone differs from this one at a single base, so this may be a read error. The V call is TRDV2, the J call TRDJ3, with 8 bases lining up with TRDD3. Per the germline V gene, CDR1 is GEAIGNYY and CDR2 is EKD. J gave up 0 bases and V 2 bases, and 11 bases lay outside the gene matches. CDR3 length equals 20 residues. The CDR3 is CACDKVLGGSSSWDTRQMFF. CDR3 nucleotide sequence: TGTGCCTGTGACAAAGTACTGGGGGGTTCAAGCTCCTGGGACACCCGACAGATGTTTTTC.

By share of the sample, this clone is large (0.1 to 1%). In the same sample, other DNA sequences code for this CDR3. The chain carries TRDV2 and TRDJ3, with 9 bases that match TRDD3. The CDR3 is 17 residues long. Germline CDR1 GEAIGNYY, CDR2 EKD. Trimming took 1 base from V and 0 from J; bases not matched to a gene: 0. The CDR3 is CACDTGGYSWDTRQMFF. The CDR3 DNA follows: TGTGCCTGTGACACTGGGGGATACTCCTGGGACACCCGACAGATGTTTTTC.